The 15 T cell receptor beta chains below all came from one sample that was sequenced in a study of OX40 agonist ivuxolimab in advanced cancers. The assay was immunoSEQ multiplex PCR, and TCRdb's table has in-frame clones only and misses some. The sample lists 17,000 or so clones; 80% were seen once. Sequences were derived from CD4+ or CD8+ T cells sorted from blood, sampled in a trial of the OX40 agonist ivuxolimab. The source is an adult with an advanced solid tumor such as melanoma, head and neck, liver or kidney cancer.

V is TRBV30 and J is TRBJ2-7; TRBD1 matches at 8 bases. Germline V gives CDR1 GTSNPN, CDR2 SVGIG (reference sequence). Losses at the gene ends were 4 bases for V and 2 bases for J; bases not matched to a gene: 7. This CDR3 comprises 14 residues. CDR3 region: CAWKFGQGPYEQYF. The CDR3 nucleotides are TGTGCCTGGAAATTCGGACAGGGTCCCTACGAGCAGTACTTC.

The table lists this clone with a count of one. CDR3 loop: CASSLEGLAGTEQYF. In DNA, the CDR3 is TGTGCCAGCAGCTTAGAGGGACTAGCGGGAACCGAGCAGTACTTC. This chain joins TRBV11-1 and TRBJ2-7; 13 bases match TRBD2. This CDR3 comprises 15 residues. CDR1 SGHAT and CDR2 FQDESV come from the germline V gene (reference sequence). Unmatched junction bases numbered 3, after V lost 1 base and J lost 6 bases.

This sequence joins TRBV11-1 and TRBJ2-7; 10 positions match TRBD1. The CDR3 contains 15 residues. Germline V gene data show CDR1 as SGHAT and CDR2 as FQDESV (reference sequence). Trimming cost V 7 bases and J 1 base; bases outside gene matches: 7. CDR3 in amino acids: CASKTGTGESYEQYF. CDR3 bases: TGTGCCAGCAAAACCGGGACAGGGGAATCCTACGAGCAGTACTTC.

V is TRBV27 and J is TRBJ2-5; D is ambiguous. Germline CDR1 reads MNHEY; CDR2 reads SMNVEV (reference sequence). The CDR3 length is 13 residues. V lost 1 base and J 5 bases, leaving 8 bases between the germline ends. The CDR3 spells CASSLYGPETQYF. CDR3 coding DNA: TGTGCCAGCAGTTTATACGGCCCGGAGACCCAGTACTTC.

The rearrangement joins TRBV7-9 to TRBJ2-7, with D perhaps TRBD1 or TRBD2 (5 bases each). The CDR3 runs to 17 residues. The ends were cut back, 1 base at V and 0 bases at J, with 16 bases in the middle. Per germline, CDR1 SEHNR and CDR2 FQNEAQ (reference sequence). The DNA for the CDR3 is TGTGCCAGCAGCTTAGTATCGCCCCGGGGCCTCTCCTACGAGCAGTACTTC. This encodes CASSLVSPRGLSYEQYF. The full variable domain, completed using reference TRBV7-9 and TRBJ2-7, is DTGVSQNPRHKITKRGQNVTFRCDPISEHNRLYWYRQTLGQGPEFLTYFQNEAQLEKSRLLSDRFSAERPKGSFSTLEIQRTEQGDSAMYLCASSLVSPRGLSYEQYFGPGTRLTVT.

The chain is built from TRBV6-5 and TRBJ1-2; D might be TRBD1 (5 bases). The length of the CDR3 is 13 residues. CDR1 is MNHEY, CDR2 SVGAGI, per germline. The V and J ends lost 6 bases and 4 bases respectively, with 12 bases between them. The CDR3: CASRYVGTYGYTF. The CDR3 region has the DNA TGTGCCAGCAGATACGTAGGGACCTATGGCTACACCTTC.

J is TRBJ2-5 and V is TRBV19; D gene uncertain. With 3 bases removed from V and 5 bases from J, the gap between germline ends came to 7 bases. This CDR3 spans 12 amino acids. In germline, CDR1 is LNHDA, CDR2 SQIVND (reference sequence). The CDR3 region is CASSMLGETQYF. The CDR3 coding sequence is TGTGCCAGTAGTATGTTGGGGGAGACCCAGTACTTC.

The gene calls are TRBV27 and TRBJ1-1, with D perhaps TRBD1 (5 bases). Trimming took 7 bases from V and 6 from J, leaving 12 bases between them. This CDR3 has 12 residues. Germline V gives CDR1 MNHEY, CDR2 SMNVEV (reference sequence). The CDR3 sequence: CASKQGSAEAFF. Written as DNA, the CDR3 is TGTGCCAGCAAGCAGGGTTCGGCTGAAGCTTTCTTT.

The chain uses TRBV27 and TRBJ2-1; the match to TRBD2 covers 9 bases. The CDR3 consists of 15 residues. Unmatched junction bases numbered 9, after V lost 5 bases and J lost 7 bases. Germline CDR1 reads MNHEY; CDR2 reads SMNVEV (reference sequence). Here the CDR3 reads CASSPLAGSPNEQFF. CDR3 bases: TGTGCCAGCAGTCCCCTAGCGGGGTCACCTAATGAGCAGTTCTTC.

The rearrangement uses TRBV12-5 and TRBJ2-3; 7 nucleotides line up with TRBD2. The CDR3 loop spans 15 amino acids. The J segment lost 1 base and the V segment lost 1 base, leaving 2 bases of the junction unmatched. CDR1 and CDR2 (germline): LGHNT, FRNRAP. CDR3 sequence: CASGLGGGGTDTQYF. The CDR3 DNA is TGTGCTAGTGGTTTGGGTGGGGGGGGCACAGATACGCAGTATTTT.

The rearrangement joins TRBV7-8 to TRBJ1-2; 8 nucleotides match TRBD1. CDR3 length: 16 amino acids. V was pared by 4 bases and J by 8 bases, with 15 bases of the junction left unmatched. CDR1 SGHVS and CDR2 FQNEAQ come from the germline V gene. The CDR3 spells CASSSRMDRALEGYTF. CDR3 nucleotide sequence: TGTGCCAGCAGCTCCCGTATGGACAGGGCTTTGGAGGGCTACACCTTC.

This chain uses TRBV5-1 with TRBJ2-7, with 8 bases aligning to TRBD1. Germline loops: CDR1 SGHRS, CDR2 YFSETQ. The CDR3 is 12 amino acids. Trimming cost V 5 bases and J 6 bases; bases outside gene matches: 4. CDR3: CASRPTGGEQYF. The CDR3 DNA follows: TGCGCCAGCAGACCTACAGGGGGCGAGCAGTACTTC.

This clone was detected only once. This rearrangement joins TRBV18 to TRBJ1-2; D is undetermined. V was trimmed by 0 bases and J by 6 bases, leaving 14 bases between them. This CDR3 has 15 amino acids. Germline CDR1 and CDR2: KGHSH and LQKENI. For the CDR3, the DNA is TGTGCCAGCTCACCACCCGGCAACCTCCCTAATGGCTACACCTTC. Amino acid sequence: CASSPPGNLPNGYTF.

J is TRBJ1-5 and V is TRBV6-1; 8 bases line up with TRBD1. The CDR3 has 14 residues. From germline, CDR1 is MNHNS and CDR2 SASEGT. The V gene end was trimmed by 5 bases and the J gene end by 7 bases; junction bases not matched to a gene: 7. The CDR3 nucleotides read TGTGCCAGCAGTCCCGACAGGGGATACCAGCCCCAGCATTTT. The encoded protein is CASSPDRGYQPQHF.

In this sample, this clone turned up once. This rearrangement joins TRBV7-9 to TRBJ2-7; 11 nucleotides align to TRBD2. Losses at the gene ends were 5 bases for V and 7 bases for J; bases not matched to a gene: 10. The CDR3 has 15 amino acids. CDR1 and CDR2 from the germline V gene are SEHNR and FQNEAQ (reference sequence). Written as DNA, the CDR3 is TGTGCCAGCAGCGCAACGACTAGCGGGACCAAGGAGCAGTACTTC. Protein product: CASSATTSGTKEQYF. The full variable domain, rest sourced from reference TRBV7-9 and TRBJ2-7, is DTGVSQNPRHKITKRGQNVTFRCDPISEHNRLYWYRQTLGQGPEFLTYFQNEAQLEKSRLLSDRFSAERPKGSFSTLEIQRTEQGDSAMYLCASSATTSGTKEQYFGPGTRLTVT.